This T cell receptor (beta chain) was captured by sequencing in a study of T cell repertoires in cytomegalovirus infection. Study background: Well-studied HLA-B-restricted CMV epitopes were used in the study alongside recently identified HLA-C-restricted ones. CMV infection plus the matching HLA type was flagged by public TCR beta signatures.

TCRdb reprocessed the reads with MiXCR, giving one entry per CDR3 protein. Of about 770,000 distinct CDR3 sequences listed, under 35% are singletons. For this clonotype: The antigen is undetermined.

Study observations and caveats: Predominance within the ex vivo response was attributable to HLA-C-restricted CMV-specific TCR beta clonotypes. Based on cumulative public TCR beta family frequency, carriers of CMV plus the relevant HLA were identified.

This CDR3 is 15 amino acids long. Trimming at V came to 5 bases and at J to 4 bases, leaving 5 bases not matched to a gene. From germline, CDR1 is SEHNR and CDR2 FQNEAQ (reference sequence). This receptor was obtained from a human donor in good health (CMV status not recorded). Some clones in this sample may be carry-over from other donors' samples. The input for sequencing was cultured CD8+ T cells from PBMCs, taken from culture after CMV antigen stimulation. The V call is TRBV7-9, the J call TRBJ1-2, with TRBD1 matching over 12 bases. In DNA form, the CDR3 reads TGTGCCAGCAGCCAGGGGACAGGGGGCGCCTATGGCTACACCTTC. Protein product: CASSQGTGGAYGYTF.